Listed below are T cell receptor beta chains from one sample, sequenced in a study of blood T cell repertoires in COVID-19. The table came from immunoSEQ multiplex PCR; TCRdb's copy has only in-frame clones and leaves some out. This table has around 250,000 clones, 88% appearing once. What was sequenced was PBMCs or T cells enriched from blood (not recorded which). The receptor set was obtained from a woman aged 40-49 years with acute COVID-19. Both conserved end residues are part of each CDR3. The order of the fields is clone size, CDR3 length, D gene, V gene, J gene, CDR3 protein, CDR3 DNA. The D gene is left open where the match is weak. Expanded clones get a size class; other rows say once, few or many, or leave the size out.

NA,15,TRBD1,TRBV28,TRBJ1-4,CASSLGGQGGEKLFF,TGTGCCAGCAGTTTAGGGGGACAGGGTGGGGAAAAACTGTTTTTT
NA,12,NA,TRBV7-9,TRBJ2-5,CASSVPSETQYF,TGTGCCAGCAGCGTCCCGTCGGAGACCCAGTACTTC
NA,16,TRBD2,TRBV5-6,TRBJ2-2,CASSSLAGGPGGELFF,TGTGCCAGCAGCTCACTAGCGGGAGGGCCGGGCGGGGAGCTGTTTTTT
NA,14,TRBD1,TRBV10-3,TRBJ1-4,CAISEGTVNEKLFF,TGTGCCATCAGTGAAGGGACAGTAAATGAAAAACTGTTTTTT
NA,15,NA,TRBV6-1,TRBJ2-5,CASSEAFLGDRTQYF,TGTGCCAGCAGTGAAGCGTTTTTAGGAGACCGGACCCAGTACTTC
few,13,NA,TRBV30,TRBJ1-2,CAWKNRDHYGYTF,TGTGCCTGGAAAAACAGGGACCACTATGGCTACACCTTC
NA,16,NA,TRBV9,TRBJ2-2,CASSVTTGSNTGELFF,TGTGCCAGCAGCGTAACAACAGGATCCAACACCGGGGAGCTGTTTTTT
NA,16,NA,TRBV6-1,TRBJ1-1,CASSEGQYLTRTEAFF,TGTGCCAGCAGTGAAGGCCAATACTTGACGAGGACTGAAGCTTTCTTT
once,14,TRBD1,TRBV24-1,TRBJ1-2,CATSDSTGVGGYTF,TGTGCCACCAGTGATTCGACAGGGGTCGGAGGCTACACCTTC
once,16,NA,TRBV27,TRBJ2-6,CASSLSRVAGANVLTF,TGTGCCAGCAGTTTATCGCGGGTTGCCGGGGCCAACGTCCTGACTTTC
NA,13,TRBD1,TRBV28,TRBJ1-2,CASYQPGQGRYTF,TGTGCCAGCTATCAGCCGGGACAGGGTCGCTACACCTTC
NA,16,TRBD2,TRBV11-2,TRBJ2-7,CASSLGTSGGSYEQYF,TGTGCCAGCAGCTTAGGGACTAGCGGGGGATCCTACGAGCAGTACTTC
NA,13,TRBD1,TRBV14,TRBJ1-2,CASSLTGGSGYTF,TGTGCCAGCAGCCTGACAGGGGGTAGTGGCTACACCTTC
NA,16,NA,TRBV5-1,TRBJ2-1,CASSLPLSSSYNEQFF,TGCGCCAGCAGCCTCCCCCTTTCTAGCTCCTACAATGAGCAGTTCTTC
NA,16,TRBD2,TRBV15,TRBJ2-5,CATSRGLAGNQETQYF,TGTGCCACCAGCAGAGGGCTAGCGGGAAACCAAGAGACCCAGTACTTC
NA,15,NA,TRBV24-1,TRBJ1-2,CATSASPPADYGYTF,TGTGCCACCAGTGCTAGCCCACCCGCCGACTATGGCTACACCTTC
NA,14,NA,TRBV2,TRBJ2-1,CASSSRTGDNEQFF,TGTGCCAGCAGTTCGCGGACGGGAGACAATGAGCAGTTCTTC
NA,11,NA,TRBV30,TRBJ1-6,CAWGRVSPLHF,TGTGCCTGGGGGCGGGTTTCACCCCTCCACTTT
NA,13,NA,TRBV2,TRBJ1-1,CASSSYRDTEAFF,TGTGCCAGCAGTTCCTACAGGGACACTGAAGCTTTCTTT
NA,14,TRBD1,TRBV29-1,TRBJ1-1,CSATRQGVQSEAFF,TGCAGCGCCACGAGACAGGGGGTGCAGTCTGAAGCTTTCTTT
few,14,TRBD1,TRBV7-3,TRBJ1-1,CASSPGQGNTEAFF,TGTGCCAGCAGCCCGGGACAGGGAAACACTGAAGCTTTCTTT
NA,14,NA,TRBV5-1,TRBJ1-2,CASSFNRASYGYTF,TGCGCCAGCAGCTTCAACAGGGCCTCCTATGGCTACACCTTC
NA,14,TRBD1,TRBV5-5,TRBJ1-2,CASSFQGAGYGYTF,TGTGCCAGCAGCTTTCAGGGGGCTGGCTATGGCTACACCTTC
NA,14,NA,TRBV3-1/TRBV3-2,TRBJ2-3,CASSHQWSTDTQYF,TGTGCCAGCAGCCATCAGTGGAGCACAGATACGCAGTATTTT
NA,16,NA,TRBV23-1,TRBJ2-7,CASSHQPDSWKYEQYF,TGCGCCAGCAGTCACCAGCCCGACAGCTGGAAATACGAGCAGTACTTC
NA,12,NA,TRBV10-3,TRBJ1-2,CATTTATYGYTF,TGTGCCACTACGACAGCTACCTATGGCTACACCTTC
once,15,TRBD2,TRBV11-2,TRBJ2-7,CASRLAGGLSYEQYF,TGTGCCAGCAGGCTAGCGGGGGGTCTCTCCTACGAGCAGTACTTC
once,14,TRBD1,TRBV29-1,TRBJ1-4,CSVEEGGGSEKLFF,TGCAGCGTTGAGGAAGGGGGCGGTAGTGAAAAACTGTTTTTT
NA,14,TRBD1,TRBV5-1,TRBJ2-5,CASSLGQGLETQYF,TGCGCCAGCAGCTTGGGACAGGGCTTGGAGACCCAGTACTTC
NA,14,TRBD1,TRBV19,TRBJ1-1,CASSRDRLNTEAFF,TGTGCCAGTAGTAGGGACAGACTGAACACTGAAGCTTTCTTT
few,13,TRBD2,TRBV7-2,TRBJ2-7,CASSESGIYEQYF,TGTGCCAGCAGTGAAAGCGGGATCTACGAGCAGTACTTC
NA,15,TRBD1,TRBV20-1,TRBJ1-5,CSASRAGTGNQPQHF,TGCAGTGCTAGTAGGGCCGGGACAGGGAATCAGCCCCAGCATTTT
NA,14,NA,TRBV28,TRBJ1-4,CASRDSTTNEKLFF,TGTGCCAGCAGAGACAGCACAACTAATGAAAAACTGTTTTTT
NA,14,NA,TRBV24-1,TRBJ2-2,CATGERRNTGELFF,TGTGCCACGGGTGAGCGGAGGAACACCGGGGAGCTGTTTTTT
NA,14,NA,TRBV12-5,TRBJ1-3,CASGSSGGGNTIYF,TGTGCTAGTGGTTCCTCCGGGGGAGGAAACACCATATATTTT
NA,15,NA,TRBV3-1/TRBV3-2,TRBJ1-5,CASSQGGQGNQPQHF,TGTGCCAGCAGCCAAGGTGGCCAGGGGAATCAGCCCCAGCATTTT
many,15,TRBD2,TRBV2,TRBJ2-2,CASSRLAGITGELFF,TGTGCCAGCAGTCGACTAGCGGGGATCACCGGGGAGCTGTTTTTT
NA,14,NA,TRBV2,TRBJ1-6,CASSDGDRNSPLHF,TGTGCCAGCAGTGACGGAGATAGGAATTCACCCCTCCACTTT
NA,15,NA,TRBV7-9,TRBJ1-4,CASSEISATNEKLFF,TGTGCCAGCAGCGAGATTTCCGCGACTAATGAAAAACTGTTTTTT
NA,15,TRBD2,TRBV28,TRBJ2-1,CASSTSGSSYNEQFF,TGTGCCAGTTCGACTAGCGGGAGTTCCTACAATGAGCAGTTCTTC
NA,14,TRBD1,TRBV13,TRBJ1-6,CASSFGQGNSPLHF,TGTGCCAGCAGCTTCGGACAGGGAAATTCACCCCTCCACTTT
NA,16,TRBD2,TRBV28,TRBJ2-5,CASSLWLAGVRETQYF,TGTGCCAGCAGTTTATGGCTAGCGGGAGTACGAGAGACCCAGTACTTC
NA,15,TRBD2,TRBV5-1,TRBJ2-5,CASSRGLAGQETQYF,TGCGCCAGCAGCCGCGGACTAGCGGGACAAGAGACCCAGTACTTC
NA,17,TRBD1,TRBV12-5,TRBJ2-3,CASGPGPGQGPPGTQYF,TGTGCTAGTGGTCCAGGTCCGGGACAGGGACCCCCAGGGACGCAGTATTTT
NA,15,TRBD1,TRBV27,TRBJ2-2,CASSVTGGRSGELFF,TGTGCCAGCAGCGTTACAGGGGGCCGTTCCGGGGAGCTGTTTTTT
NA,13,NA,TRBV5-1,TRBJ1-3,CASSWGAGNTIYF,TGCGCCAGCTCATGGGGGGCTGGAAACACCATATATTTT
NA,13,NA,TRBV10-3,TRBJ1-1,CAITRGADTEAFF,TGTGCCATCACTCGGGGGGCCGACACTGAAGCTTTCTTT
NA,15,NA,TRBV6-2/TRBV6-3,TRBJ1-2,CASSVDRNQPYGYTF,TGTGCCAGCAGTGTCGACAGGAACCAACCCTATGGCTACACCTTC
NA,14,NA,TRBV7-9,TRBJ1-1,CASSFRGGGTEAFF,TGTGCCAGCAGCTTCCGGGGAGGGGGGACTGAAGCTTTCTTT
NA,17,TRBD2,TRBV18,TRBJ2-2,CASSLAGTSGSAGELFF,TGTGCCAGCTCACTCGCCGGGACTAGCGGGAGCGCCGGGGAGCTGTTTTTT
NA,15,NA,TRBV5-1,TRBJ2-2,CASSFSGMVTGELFF,TGCGCCAGCAGCTTTTCTGGCATGGTCACCGGGGAGCTGTTTTTT
NA,11,TRBD1,TRBV20-1,TRBJ1-6,CSARQGSPLHF,TGCAGTGCACGACAGGGCTCACCCCTCCACTTT
NA,19,TRBD2,TRBV6-1,TRBJ2-4,CASSESPTGTSGSGNIQYF,TGTGCCAGCAGTGAAAGTCCAACAGGGACTAGCGGGAGTGGGAACATTCAGTACTTC
NA,16,TRBD2,TRBV7-9,TRBJ2-1,CASSLASGSRYNEQFF,TGTGCCAGCAGCTTAGCTAGCGGGAGTCGGTACAATGAGCAGTTCTTC
NA,14,TRBD1,TRBV19,TRBJ1-2,CASRQKTGLYGYTF,TGTGCCAGTAGACAAAAGACAGGGCTCTATGGCTACACCTTC
NA,16,NA,TRBV11-2,TRBJ2-1,CASSLGRGRTYNEQFF,TGTGCCAGCAGCTTAGGGAGAGGGAGAACCTACAATGAGCAGTTCTTC
once,18,TRBD2,TRBV14,TRBJ2-1,CASSQDTTSGILYNEQFF,TGTGCCAGCAGCCAAGATACGACTAGCGGGATTCTATACAATGAGCAGTTCTTC
NA,11,NA,TRBV29-1,TRBJ2-1,CSPFLRNEQFF,TGCAGCCCCTTTCTCCGGAATGAGCAGTTCTTC
NA,16,TRBD2,TRBV4-3,TRBJ2-5,CASSQGLAGKQETQYF,TGCGCCAGCAGCCAAGGACTAGCGGGGAAACAAGAGACCCAGTACTTC
NA,14,NA,TRBV18,TRBJ2-5,CASSRQGYQETQYF,TGTGCCAGCTCACGGCAGGGGTACCAAGAGACCCAGTACTTC